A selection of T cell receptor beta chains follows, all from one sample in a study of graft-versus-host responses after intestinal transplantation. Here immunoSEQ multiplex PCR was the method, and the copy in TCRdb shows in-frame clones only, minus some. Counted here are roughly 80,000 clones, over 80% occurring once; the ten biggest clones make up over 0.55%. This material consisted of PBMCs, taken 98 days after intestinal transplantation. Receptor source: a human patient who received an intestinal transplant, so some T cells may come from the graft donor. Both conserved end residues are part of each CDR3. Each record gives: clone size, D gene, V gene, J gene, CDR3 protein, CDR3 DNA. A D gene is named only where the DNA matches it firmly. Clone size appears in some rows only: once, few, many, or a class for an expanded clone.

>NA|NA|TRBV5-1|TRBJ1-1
CASSIGIRGLNTEAFF
TGCGCCAGCTCAATAGGTATACGGGGACTGAACACTGAAGCTTTCTTT
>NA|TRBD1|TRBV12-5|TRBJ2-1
CASGRGVGQVPYNEQFF
TGTGCTAGTGGTCGAGGCGTGGGACAGGTCCCCTACAATGAGCAGTTCTTC
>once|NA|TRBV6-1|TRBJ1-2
CASSEALHGYTF
TGTGCCAGCAGTGAAGCCCTCCATGGCTACACCTTC
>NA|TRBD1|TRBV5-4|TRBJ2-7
CASSLQGANEQYF
TGTGCCAGCAGCTTGCAGGGGGCGAACGAGCAGTACTTC
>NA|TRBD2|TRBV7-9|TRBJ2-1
CASSLAPPGLASDEQFF
TGTGCCAGCAGCTTAGCACCTCCGGGACTAGCTTCCGATGAGCAGTTCTTC
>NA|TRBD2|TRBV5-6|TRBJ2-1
CASSFTSGGAVNEQFF
TGTGCCAGCAGCTTTACTAGCGGGGGGGCCGTTAATGAGCAGTTCTTC
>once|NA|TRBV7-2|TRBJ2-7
CASSLTGFMYEQYF
TGTGCCAGCAGCTTAACGGGATTCATGTACGAGCAGTACTTC
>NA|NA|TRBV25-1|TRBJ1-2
CPTPIGRAF
TGCCCCACCCCCATAGGGAGGGCCTTC
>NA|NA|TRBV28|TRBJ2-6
CASSLAGVGSGANVLTF
TGTGCCAGCAGTTTAGCAGGAGTTGGCTCTGGGGCCAACGTCCTGACTTTC
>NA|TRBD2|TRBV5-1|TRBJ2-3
CASRPAEGLAGSTDTRYF
TGCGCCAGCAGACCGGCGGAGGGACTAGCGGGGTCCACAGATACGCGGTATTTT